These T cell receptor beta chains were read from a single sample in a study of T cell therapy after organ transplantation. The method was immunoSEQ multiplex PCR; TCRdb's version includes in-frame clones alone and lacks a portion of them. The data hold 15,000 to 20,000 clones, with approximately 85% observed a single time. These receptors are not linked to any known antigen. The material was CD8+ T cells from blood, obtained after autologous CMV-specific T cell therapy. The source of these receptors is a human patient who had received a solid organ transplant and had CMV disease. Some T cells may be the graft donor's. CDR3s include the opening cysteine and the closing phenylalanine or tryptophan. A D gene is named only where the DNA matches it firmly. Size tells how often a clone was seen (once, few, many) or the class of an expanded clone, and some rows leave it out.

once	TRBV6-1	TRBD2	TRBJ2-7	TGTGCCAGCAGTCCCCGGGACTACTCCTACGAGCAGTACTTC	CASSPRDYSYEQYF
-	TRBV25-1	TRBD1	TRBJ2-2	TGTGCCAGCAGCCCAGGGGGCCCCGGGGAGCTGTTTTTT	CASSPGGPGELFF
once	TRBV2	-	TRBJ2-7	TGTGCCAGCAGTAAGAAAGGGTCCACTGGCGAGCAGTACTTC	CASSKKGSTGEQYF
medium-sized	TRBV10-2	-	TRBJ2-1	TGCGCCAGCAGTGAGGCGGGACCTGGTGTGCAGTTCTTC	CASSEAGPGVQFF
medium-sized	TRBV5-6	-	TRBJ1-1	TGTGCCAGCAGCTTGATTGGACAGTTGAACACTGAAGCTTTCTTT	CASSLIGQLNTEAFF
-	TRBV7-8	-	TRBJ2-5	TGTGCCAGCATCTTGGGGATGTCGGATGGAGAGACCCAGTACTTC	CASILGMSDGETQYF
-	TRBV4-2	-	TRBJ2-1	TGTGCCAGCAGCCAAGTAGACAGTGACAATGAGCAGTTCTTC	CASSQVDSDNEQFF
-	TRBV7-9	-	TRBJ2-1	TGTGCCAGCAGCCCCCAAGGCAATGAGCAGTTCTTC	CASSPQGNEQFF
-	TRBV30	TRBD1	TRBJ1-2	TGTGCCTGGAGTGGGATCGGACAGGGGGCAGACTATGGCTACACCTTC	CAWSGIGQGADYGYTF
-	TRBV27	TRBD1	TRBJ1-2	TGTGCCAGCAGTTTATCTCCGGGGACAGCCTATGGCTACACCTTC	CASSLSPGTAYGYTF
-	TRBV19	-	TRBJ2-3	TGTGCCAGTAGTATTGGTCTCTCGGGCACAGATACGCAGTATTTT	CASSIGLSGTDTQYF
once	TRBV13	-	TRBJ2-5	TGTGCCAGCAGCTTACGGGGAAAAGAGACCCAGTACTTC	CASSLRGKETQYF
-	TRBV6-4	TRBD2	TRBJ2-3	TGTGCCAGCAGTGACTCTAGCGGGGCAGATACGCAGTATTTT	CASSDSSGADTQYF
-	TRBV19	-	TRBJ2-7	TGTGCCAGTAGTATAGGTTCGGGCTCCTACGAGCAGTACTTC	CASSIGSGSYEQYF
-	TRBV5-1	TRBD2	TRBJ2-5	TGCGCCAGCAGCTTAGGACTAGCGGCCTACCAAGAGACCCAGTACTTC	CASSLGLAAYQETQYF
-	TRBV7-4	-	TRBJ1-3	TGTGCCAGCAGCTTAGGCTGGAATTCTGGAAACACCATATATTTT	CASSLGWNSGNTIYF
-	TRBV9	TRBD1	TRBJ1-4	TGTGCCAGCAGCGCAGGGGGCACTAATGAAAAACTGTTTTTT	CASSAGGTNEKLFF
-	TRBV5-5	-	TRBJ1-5	TGTGCCAGCAGCCAAGAGGGGTTTAGCAATCAGCCCCAGCATTTT	CASSQEGFSNQPQHF
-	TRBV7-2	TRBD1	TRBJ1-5	TGTGCCAGCAGCCGTGGACAGGGGGTCAATCAGCCCCAGCATTTT	CASSRGQGVNQPQHF
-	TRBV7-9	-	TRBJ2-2	TGTGCCAGCAGCTTATCGGGGCTAAAGAACACCGGGGAGCTGTTTTTT	CASSLSGLKNTGELFF
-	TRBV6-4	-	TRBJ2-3	TGTGCCAGCAGTGAAGACAGCACAGATACGCAGTATTTT	CASSEDSTDTQYF
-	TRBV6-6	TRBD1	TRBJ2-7	TGTGCCAGCAGACCGACAGGGGGTGCGGGGTACGAGCAGTACTTC	CASRPTGGAGYEQYF
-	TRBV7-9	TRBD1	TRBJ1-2	TGTGCCAGCAGCTTAGGCAGGGGGCTAAACTATGGCTACACCTTC	CASSLGRGLNYGYTF
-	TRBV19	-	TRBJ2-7	TGTGCCAGTAGTCAGGAGGCAGCTGGTTACGAGCAGTACTTC	CASSQEAAGYEQYF
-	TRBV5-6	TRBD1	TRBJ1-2	TGTGCCAGCAGCTTGACAGGGGGCTCGGGTGGCTACACCTTC	CASSLTGGSGGYTF
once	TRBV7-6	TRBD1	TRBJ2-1	TGTGCCAGCAGCTTGATACAGGGGGACAATGAGCAGTTCTTC	CASSLIQGDNEQFF
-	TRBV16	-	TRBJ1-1	TGTGCCAGCAGCCATTCAAGGCGGCCTGAAGCTTTCTTT	CASSHSRRPEAFF
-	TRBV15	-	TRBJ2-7	TGTGCCACCAGGGTGGAAATGGAAGCCTACGAGCAGTACTTC	CATRVEMEAYEQYF
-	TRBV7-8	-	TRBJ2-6	TGTGCCAGCAGCTTAGAGAGGGCAAGTGGGGCCAACGTCCTGACTTTC	CASSLERASGANVLTF
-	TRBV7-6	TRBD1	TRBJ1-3	TGTGCCAGCAGCCGAACCCTTGGGGGGACAGGGGGCGAGGAGAACACCATATATTTT	CASSRTLGGTGGEENTIYF
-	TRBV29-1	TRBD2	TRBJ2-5	TGCAGCGTTGAGTCTAGCGGGCAAGAGACCCAGTACTTC	CSVESSGQETQYF
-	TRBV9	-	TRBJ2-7	TGTGCCAGCAGCGTAGGGGACGAGTCCTACGAGCAGTACTTC	CASSVGDESYEQYF
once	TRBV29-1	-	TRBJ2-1	TGCAGCATAGCAGGGGACTACAATGAGCAGTTCTTC	CSIAGDYNEQFF
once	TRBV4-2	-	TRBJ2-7	TGTGCCAGCAGCCAAGAGGGGGGAACCTACGAGCAGTACTTC	CASSQEGGTYEQYF
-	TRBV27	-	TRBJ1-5	TGTGCCAGCAGTTTAAGACAGGGCAATCAGCCCCAGCATTTT	CASSLRQGNQPQHF
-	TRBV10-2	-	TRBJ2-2	TGCGCCAGCAGTGACATAAGTAAGCCCGGGGAGCTGTTTTTT	CASSDISKPGELFF
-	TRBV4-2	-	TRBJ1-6	TGTGCCAGCAGCCAAGCAGGGACGGGTAGTTCACCCCTCCACTTT	CASSQAGTGSSPLHF
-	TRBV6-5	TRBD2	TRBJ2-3	TGTGCCAGCACTCCTAGCGGGAACACAGATACGCAGTATTTT	CASTPSGNTDTQYF
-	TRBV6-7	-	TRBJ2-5	TGTGCCAGCAGTCCCCAGGTAGAGGCGATCCAAGAGACCCAGTACTTC	CASSPQVEAIQETQYF
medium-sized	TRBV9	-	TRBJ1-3	TGTGCCAGCAGCGTCCACTCGACAGGTGGCTGGGACACCATATATTTT	CASSVHSTGGWDTIYF